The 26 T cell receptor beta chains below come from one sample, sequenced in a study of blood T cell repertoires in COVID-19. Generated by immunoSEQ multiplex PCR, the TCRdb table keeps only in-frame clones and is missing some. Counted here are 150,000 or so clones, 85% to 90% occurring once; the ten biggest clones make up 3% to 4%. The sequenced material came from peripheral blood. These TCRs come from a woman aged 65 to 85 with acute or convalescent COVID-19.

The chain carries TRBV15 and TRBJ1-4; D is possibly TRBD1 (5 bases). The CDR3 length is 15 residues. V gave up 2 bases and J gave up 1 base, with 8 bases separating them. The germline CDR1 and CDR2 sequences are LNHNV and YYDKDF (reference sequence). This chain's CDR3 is CATSRTGGTNEKLFF. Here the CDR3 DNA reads TGTGCCACCAGCAGAACCGGGGGAACTAATGAAAAACTGTTTTTT.

The CDR3 here is CASSLDRAHEQYF. The CDR3, as DNA: TGTGCCAGCAGCTTGGACAGGGCCCATGAGCAGTACTTC. This sequence joins TRBV5-6 and TRBJ2-7; TRBD1 might be the D (6 bases). Germline CDR1 reads SGHDT; CDR2 reads YYEEEE. V was shortened by 0 bases and J by 7 bases, with 11 bases between the two germline ends. This CDR3 spans 13 amino acids.

The CDR3 is CASSETGTGGDEQYF. CDR3 DNA: TGTGCCAGCAGTGAAACCGGGACAGGGGGCGACGAGCAGTACTTC. The genes are TRBV6-1 and TRBJ2-7, with 12 bases that match TRBD1. Germline trimming cut 2 bases from V and 5 bases from J; bases unmatched to any gene: 4. The CDR3 totals 15 residues. Germline V gene data show CDR1 as MNHNS and CDR2 as SASEGT.

The CDR3 region is CASSYSAYSYGYTF. CDR3 DNA: TGTGCCAGCAGTTACTCCGCATACTCCTATGGCTACACCTTC. This chain joins TRBV6-5 and TRBJ1-2; D uncertain. The CDR3 is 14 residues long. V lost 0 bases to trimming and J lost 4 bases, with 9 bases between them. Germline CDR1 and CDR2: MNHEY and SVGAGI.

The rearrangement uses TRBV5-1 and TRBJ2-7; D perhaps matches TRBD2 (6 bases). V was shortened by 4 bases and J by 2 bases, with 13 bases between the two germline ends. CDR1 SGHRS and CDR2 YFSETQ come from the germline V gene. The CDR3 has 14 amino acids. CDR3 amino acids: CASSPSSAAYEQYF. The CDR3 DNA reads TGCGCCAGCAGCCCATCTAGCGCGGCCTACGAGCAGTACTTC.

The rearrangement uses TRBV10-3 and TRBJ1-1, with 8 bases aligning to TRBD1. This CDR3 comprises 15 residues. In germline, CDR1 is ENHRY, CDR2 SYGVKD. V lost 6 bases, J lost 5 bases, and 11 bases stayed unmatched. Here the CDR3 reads CAIRVIGTGGTEAFF. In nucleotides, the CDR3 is TGTGCCATCAGAGTGATAGGGACAGGAGGGACTGAAGCTTTCTTT.

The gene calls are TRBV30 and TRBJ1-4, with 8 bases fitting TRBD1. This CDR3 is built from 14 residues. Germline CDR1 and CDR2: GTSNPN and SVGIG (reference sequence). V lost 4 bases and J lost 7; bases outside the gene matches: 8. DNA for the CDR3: TGTGCCTGGAACCGACAGGGGCCAATTGAAAAACTGTTTTTT. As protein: CAWNRQGPIEKLFF.

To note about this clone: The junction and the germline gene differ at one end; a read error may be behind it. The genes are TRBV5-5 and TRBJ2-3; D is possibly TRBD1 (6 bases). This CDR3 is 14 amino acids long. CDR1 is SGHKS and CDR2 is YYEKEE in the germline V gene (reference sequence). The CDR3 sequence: CASSLYRDTNTQYF. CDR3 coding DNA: TGTGCCAGCAGCTTGTATCGGGACACAAATACGCAGTATTTT.

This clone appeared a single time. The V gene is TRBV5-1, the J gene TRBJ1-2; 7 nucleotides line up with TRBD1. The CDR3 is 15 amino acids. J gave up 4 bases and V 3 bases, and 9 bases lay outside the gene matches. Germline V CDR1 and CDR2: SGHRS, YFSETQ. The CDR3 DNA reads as TGCGCCAGCAGCTCGGAGGGGGCTGGTCCCTATGGCTACACCTTC. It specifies CASSSEGAGPYGYTF.

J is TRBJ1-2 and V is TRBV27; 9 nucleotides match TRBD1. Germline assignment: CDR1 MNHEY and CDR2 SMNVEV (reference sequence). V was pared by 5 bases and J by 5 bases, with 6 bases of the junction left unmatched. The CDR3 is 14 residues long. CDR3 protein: CASSLGQGRYGYTF. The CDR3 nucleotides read TGTGCCAGCAGTCTGGGACAGGGTCGATATGGCTACACCTTC.

The CDR3 protein is CASSVAREAVTTNEKLFF. The CDR3, as DNA: TGTGCCAGCAGCGTAGCTAGGGAGGCGGTCACAACTAATGAAAAACTGTTTTTT. V usage is TRBV9 and J usage is TRBJ1-4, with D uncertain. V lost 0 bases and J lost 0, with 15 bases in between. This CDR3 has 18 residues. Germline lookup yields CDR1 SGDLS and CDR2 YYNGEE.

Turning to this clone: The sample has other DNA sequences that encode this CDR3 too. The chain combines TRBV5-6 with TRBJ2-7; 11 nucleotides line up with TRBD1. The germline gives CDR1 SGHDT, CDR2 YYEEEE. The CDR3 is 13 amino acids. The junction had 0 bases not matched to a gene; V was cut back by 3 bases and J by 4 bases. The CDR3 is CASSWDRGYEQYF. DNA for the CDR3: TGTGCCAGCAGCTGGGACAGGGGGTACGAGCAGTACTTC.

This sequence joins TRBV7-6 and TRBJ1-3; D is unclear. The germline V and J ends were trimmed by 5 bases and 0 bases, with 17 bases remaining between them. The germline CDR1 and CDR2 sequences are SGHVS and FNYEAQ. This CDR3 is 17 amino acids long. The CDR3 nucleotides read TGTGCCAGCAGCCCAGAGCGGGCGCCAAGCTCTGGAAACACCATATATTTT. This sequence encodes CASSPERAPSSGNTIYF.

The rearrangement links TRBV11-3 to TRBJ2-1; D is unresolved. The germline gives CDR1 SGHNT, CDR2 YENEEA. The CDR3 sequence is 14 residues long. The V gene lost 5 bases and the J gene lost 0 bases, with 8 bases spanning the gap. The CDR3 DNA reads TGTGCCAGCAGCGAGGTGAGCTCCTACAATGAGCAGTTCTTC. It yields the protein CASSEVSSYNEQFF.

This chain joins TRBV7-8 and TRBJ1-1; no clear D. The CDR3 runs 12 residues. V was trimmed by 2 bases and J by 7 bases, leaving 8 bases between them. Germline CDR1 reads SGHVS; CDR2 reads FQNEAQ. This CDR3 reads CASSLIYGEAFF. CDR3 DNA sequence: TGTGCCAGCAGCTTAATCTACGGTGAAGCTTTCTTT.

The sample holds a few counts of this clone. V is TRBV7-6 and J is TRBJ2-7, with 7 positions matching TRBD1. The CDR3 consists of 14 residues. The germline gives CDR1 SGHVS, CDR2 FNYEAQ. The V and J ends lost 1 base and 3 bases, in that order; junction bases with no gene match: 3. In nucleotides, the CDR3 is TGTGCCAGCAGCTTAGGAGGGGACAGCTACGAGCAGTACTTC. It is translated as CASSLGGDSYEQYF.

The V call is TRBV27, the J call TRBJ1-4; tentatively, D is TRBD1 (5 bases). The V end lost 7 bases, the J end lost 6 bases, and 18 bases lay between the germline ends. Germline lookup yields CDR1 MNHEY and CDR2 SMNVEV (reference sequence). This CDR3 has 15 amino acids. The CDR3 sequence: CASKPREGFYEKLFF. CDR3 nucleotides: TGTGCCAGCAAACCTCGGGAGGGGTTTTATGAAAAACTGTTTTTT.

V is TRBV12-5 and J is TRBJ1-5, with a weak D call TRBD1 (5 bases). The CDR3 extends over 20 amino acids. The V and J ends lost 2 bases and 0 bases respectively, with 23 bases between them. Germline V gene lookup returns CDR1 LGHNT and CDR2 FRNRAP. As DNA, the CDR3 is TGTGCTAGTGGTTTGAAGTTAGAGGAAGGGGCAGGGAATAGCAATCAGCCCCAGCATTTT. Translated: CASGLKLEEGAGNSNQPQHF.

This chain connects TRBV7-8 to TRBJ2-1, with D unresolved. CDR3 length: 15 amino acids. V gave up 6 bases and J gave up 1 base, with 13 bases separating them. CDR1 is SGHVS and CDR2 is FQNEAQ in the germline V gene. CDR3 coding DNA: TGTGCCAGCAGTCTCGACCCGACATCCTACAATGAGCAGTTCTTC. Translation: CASSLDPTSYNEQFF.

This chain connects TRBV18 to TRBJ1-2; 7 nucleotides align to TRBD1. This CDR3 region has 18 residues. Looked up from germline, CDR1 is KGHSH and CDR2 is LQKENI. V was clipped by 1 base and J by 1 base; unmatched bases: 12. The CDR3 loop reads CASSPQRNNRGVNYGYTF. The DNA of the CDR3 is TGTGCCAGCTCACCACAACGAAACAACAGGGGAGTTAACTATGGCTACACCTTC.

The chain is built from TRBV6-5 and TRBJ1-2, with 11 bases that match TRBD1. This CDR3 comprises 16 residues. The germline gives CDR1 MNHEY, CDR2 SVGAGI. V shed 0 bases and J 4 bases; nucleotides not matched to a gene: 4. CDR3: CASSYSGTGGRYGYTF. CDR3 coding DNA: TGTGCCAGCAGTTACTCGGGGACAGGGGGTCGCTATGGCTACACCTTC.

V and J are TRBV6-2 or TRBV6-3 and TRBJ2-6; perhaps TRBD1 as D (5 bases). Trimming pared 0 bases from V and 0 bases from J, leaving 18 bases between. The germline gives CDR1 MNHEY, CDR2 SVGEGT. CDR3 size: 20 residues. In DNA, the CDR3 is TGTGCCAGCAGTTACTCGCCCCTCAGGGTTGTACTCTCTGGGGCCAACGTCCTGACTTTC. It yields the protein CASSYSPLRVVLSGANVLTF.

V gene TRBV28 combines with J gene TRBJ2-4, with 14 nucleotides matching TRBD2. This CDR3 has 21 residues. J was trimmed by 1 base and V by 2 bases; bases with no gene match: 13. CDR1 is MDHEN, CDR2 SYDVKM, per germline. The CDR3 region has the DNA TGTGCCAGCAGTTTACTCGGACTAGCGGGAGGAGGAATAAACGCCAAAAACATTCAGTACTTC. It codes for CASSLLGLAGGGINAKNIQYF.

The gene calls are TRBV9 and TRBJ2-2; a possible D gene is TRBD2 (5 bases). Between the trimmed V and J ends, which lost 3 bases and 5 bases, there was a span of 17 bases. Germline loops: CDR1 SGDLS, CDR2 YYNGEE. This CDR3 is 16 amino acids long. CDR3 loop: CASSEFLRDVTGELFF. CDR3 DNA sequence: TGTGCCAGCAGCGAGTTCCTCCGGGATGTTACCGGGGAGCTGTTTTTT.

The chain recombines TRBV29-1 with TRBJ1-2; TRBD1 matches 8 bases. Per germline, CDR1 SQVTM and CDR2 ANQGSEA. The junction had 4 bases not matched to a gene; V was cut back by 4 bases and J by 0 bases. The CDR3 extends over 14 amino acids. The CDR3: CSVAGTGTNYGYTF. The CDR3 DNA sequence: TGCAGCGTTGCCGGGACAGGTACTAACTATGGCTACACCTTC.

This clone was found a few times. CDR3 residues: CASSQSGDQPQHF. DNA of the CDR3: TGTGCCAGCTCACAATCAGGGGACCAGCCCCAGCATTTT. This sequence joins TRBV18 and TRBJ1-5, with D possibly being TRBD1 (6 bases). The CDR3 runs 13 residues. The germline V gene encodes CDR1 KGHSH and CDR2 LQKENI. V was trimmed by 4 bases and J by 7 bases, leaving 11 bases between them.